This is a list of T cell receptor beta chains from one sample in a study of PD-L1 blockade in urothelial cancer. Method: immunoSEQ multiplex PCR; TCRdb's copy keeps in-frame clones and lacks some. Here the sample spans more than 35,000 clones, 90% being singletons. The starting material was PBMCs, obtained around atezolizumab (anti-PD-L1) treatment. Receptors were obtained from a man aged 65-85 years with urothelial cancer. Both conserved end residues are part of each CDR3. D genes are given only for firm matches. Size is omitted from some rows. Given values are once, few, many or a class for expanded clones.

.,TRBD1,15,TRBV28,TRBJ2-1,CASRGRQGAYNEQFF,TGTGCCAGCAGGGGGCGACAGGGGGCGTATAATGAGCAGTTCTTC
.,TRBD2,15,TRBV28,TRBJ2-1,CASSPVRAGVNEQFF,TGTGCCAGCAGTCCGGTCCGAGCGGGAGTCAATGAGCAGTTCTTC
.,.,14,TRBV6-5,TRBJ2-7,CASSRGANSYEQYF,TGTGCCAGCAGCAGGGGGGCAAATTCCTACGAGCAGTACTTT
.,TRBD2,18,TRBV15,TRBJ2-3,CATSRDSALAGVRDTQYF,TGTGCCACCAGCAGAGATTCGGCACTAGCGGGAGTCCGGGATACGCAGTATTTT
.,.,18,TRBV7-6,TRBJ1-6,CASSSESGPSWRNSPLHF,TGTGCCAGCAGCTCGGAGTCCGGGCCCTCGTGGAGGAATTCACCCCTCCACTTT
.,TRBD1,12,TRBV29-1,TRBJ2-7,CSARQGAYEQYF,TGCAGCGCACGACAGGGTGCCTACGAGCAGTACTTC
once,TRBD2,16,TRBV5-1,TRBJ2-1,CASSLGTSGNYNEQFF,TGCGCCAGCAGCTTGGGGACTAGCGGGAACTACAATGAGCAGTTCTTC
.,.,15,TRBV21-1,TRBJ2-5,CASSPWQGFQETQYF,TGTGCCAGCAGCCCCTGGCAGGGGTTCCAAGAGACCCAGTACTTC
.,.,14,TRBV7-9,TRBJ2-7,CASSRGQVSYEQYF,TGTGCCAGCAGCAGGGGCCAAGTCTCCTACGAGCAGTACTTC
.,TRBD2,17,TRBV7-9,TRBJ2-5,CASSPGLAGGFPVPEYF,TGTGCCAGCAGCCCGGGACTAGCGGGAGGTTTCCCCGTGCCCGAGTACTTC
.,.,16,TRBV5-1,TRBJ2-1,CASSGTRGLSYNEQFF,TGCGCCAGCAGCGGCACTAGAGGCCTATCCTACAATGAGCAGTTCTTC
.,TRBD2,17,TRBV19,TRBJ2-1,CASSLTGLAGSYNEQFF,TGTGCCAGTAGTCTTACGGGACTAGCGGGATCTTACAATGAGCAGTTCTTC
.,.,17,TRBV11-3,TRBJ2-7,CASSSTGRLALLYEQYF,TGTGCCAGCAGCTCCACAGGGAGACTAGCTCTTCTCTACGAGCAGTACTTC
.,TRBD1,15,TRBV4-1,TRBJ2-7,CASSQASQGVYEQYF,TGCGCCAGCAGCCAAGCTTCTCAGGGGGTTTACGAGCAGTACTTC
once,TRBD2,15,TRBV5-4,TRBJ2-1,CASSLTSGSYNEQFF,TGTGCCAGCAGCTTGACTAGCGGCTCCTACAATGAGCAGTTCTTC
.,TRBD1,14,TRBV10-2,TRBJ2-7,CASVPPGTVYEQYF,TGCGCCAGCGTACCTCCCGGGACAGTCTACGAGCAGTACTTC